This passage covers 14 T cell receptor beta chains from one sample sequenced in a study of long-term antiretroviral therapy in people with HIV. Survey-level resolution applied to immunoSEQ assay v3.0. Method: immunoSEQ multiplex PCR; TCRdb's copy keeps in-frame clones and lacks some. This table holds 25,000 to 35,000 clones, 88% found once. Sequencing used unsorted PBMCs, obtained 0.5 years after starting antiretroviral therapy. The receptors were sampled from a woman aged 18-29 years with HIV.

This chain connects TRBV11-1 to TRBJ1-4, with a tentative D call TRBD1 (5 bases). Germline-derived CDR1 and CDR2 are SGHAT and FQDESV (reference sequence). This CDR3 is 14 amino acids long. V was cut by 1 base and J by 8 bases, with 11 bases left in between. The CDR3 DNA is TGTGCCAGCAGCTTAGGCCAGGGCAGGGAAAAACTGTTTTTT. Its protein is CASSLGQGREKLFF.

The chain is built from TRBV5-1 and TRBJ2-5; TRBD2 aligns across 7 bases. Germline loops: CDR1 SGHRS, CDR2 YFSETQ. V trimming: 7 bases; J trimming: 6 bases; junction bases outside the gene matches: 12. The CDR3 totals 14 residues. DNA of the CDR3: TGCGCCAGCTACGGGGGGTTTCCGGAAAAGACCCAGTACTTC. Translation: CASYGGFPEKTQYF.

The chain joins TRBV7-2 to TRBJ1-5; unclear D gene. The length of the CDR3 is 14 residues. V dropped 2 bases and J dropped 5 bases, with 10 bases sitting between them. From germline, CDR1 is SGHTA and CDR2 FQGNSA. Written as DNA, the CDR3 is TGTGCCAGCAGCTTACAGGTTGGGGATCAGCCCCAGCATTTT. Protein sequence: CASSLQVGDQPQHF.

The chain uses TRBV5-5 and TRBJ2-1, with a weak D call TRBD2 (5 bases). The CDR3 is made up of 17 amino acids. With 0 bases removed from V and 5 bases from J, the gap between germline ends came to 18 bases. The germline V gene has CDR1 SGHKS and CDR2 YYEKEE (reference sequence). Written as DNA, the CDR3 is TGTGCCAGCAGCTTGGCCGGAGGAGCGATTGGGCACAATGAGCAGTTCTTC. Its protein product is CASSLAGGAIGHNEQFF. The full variable domain, rest sourced from reference TRBV5-5 and TRBJ2-1, is DAGVTQSPTHLIKTRGQQVTLRCSPISGHKSVSWYQQVLGQGPQFIFQYYEKEERGRGNFPDRFSARQFPNYSSELNVNALLLGDSALYLCASSLAGGAIGHNEQFFGPGTRLTVL.

This chain joins TRBV7-9 and TRBJ2-7; the D gene is possibly TRBD1 (6 bases). This CDR3 is built from 14 residues. CDR1 is SEHNR and CDR2 is FQNEAQ in the germline V gene (reference sequence). V was pared by 8 bases and J by 0 bases, with 14 bases between. CDR3 residues: CASSRDILSYEQYF. Here the CDR3 DNA reads TGTGCCAGCTCCCGGGACATTCTCTCCTACGAGCAGTACTTC.

The chain is built from TRBV6-5 and TRBJ2-7, with TRBD2 identical over 14 bases. CDR3 length: 15 residues. The junction had 3 bases not matched to a gene; V was cut back by 5 bases and J by 3 bases. Looked up from germline, CDR1 is MNHEY and CDR2 is SVGAGI. The CDR3 loop is CASSRLAGGFYEQYF. The CDR3 DNA reads as TGTGCCAGCAGTCGACTAGCGGGAGGGTTCTACGAGCAGTACTTC.

The CDR3 nucleotides are TGTGCTAGTGGTTTGGTAGTTCGCGGGGGGTTTTTGAATGAGCAGTTCTTC. Amino acids: CASGLVVRGGFLNEQFF. The chain carries TRBV12-5 and TRBJ2-1, with 8 bases aligning to TRBD2. This CDR3 comprises 17 residues. Losses at the gene ends were 0 bases for V and 7 bases for J; bases not matched to a gene: 11. The germline V gene encodes CDR1 LGHNT and CDR2 FRNRAP.

This clone occurred a few times. The rearrangement links TRBV28 to TRBJ1-2, with D possibly TRBD1 on 5 matching bases. Trimming pared 3 bases from V and 8 bases from J, leaving 19 bases between. The CDR3 runs 15 residues. Germline CDR1 reads MDHEN; CDR2 reads SYDVKM. The CDR3 coding sequence is TGTGCCAGCAGTTTTCTCCGAGGGGTCAGGGACGGCTACACCTTC. Amino acid sequence: CASSFLRGVRDGYTF.

This clone was counted between two and nine times. This sequence joins TRBV4-3 and TRBJ2-7, with TRBD1 as a possible D gene (5 bases). Germline V lookup: CDR1 LGHNA, CDR2 YSLEER. Trimming removed 3 bases at V and 0 bases at J, with 6 bases between. The CDR3 extends over 13 amino acids. Written as DNA, the CDR3 is TGCGCCAGCAGCCAGGACATCTCCTACGAGCAGTACTTC. Translation: CASSQDISYEQYF.

The table lists this clone with a few counts. V gene TRBV10-1 combines with J gene TRBJ2-7; 11 bases fit TRBD2. With V trimmed by 6 bases and J by 0 bases, 10 bases remained unmatched. CDR1 and CDR2 (germline): WNHNN, SYGVQD (reference sequence). The length of the CDR3 is 17 residues. Here the CDR3 DNA reads TGCGCCAGCAGGTCTAGCGGGAGGTCCAGGAGCTCCTACGAGCAGTACTTC. Translated: CASRSSGRSRSSYEQYF.

This clone was picked up one time. The junction departs from the called germline gene at one end, perhaps through a read error. Other nucleotide sequences in the sample specify the same CDR3. This chain connects TRBV6-5 to TRBJ1-1; D might be TRBD1 (5 bases). The CDR3 extends over 13 amino acids. CDR1 is MNHEY and CDR2 is SVGAGI in the germline V gene. CDR3 amino acids: CASSKTVNTEAFF. The CDR3 coding sequence is TGTGCTAGCAGCAAGACAGTGAACACTGAAGCTTTCTTT.

The genes are TRBV5-1 and TRBJ1-4, with 8 bases that match TRBD1. In germline, CDR1 is SGHRS, CDR2 YFSETQ. V gave up 4 bases and J gave up 6 bases; unmatched junction bases: 5. This CDR3 has 14 amino acids. CDR3 loop: CASSPRGRDEKLFF. In DNA, the CDR3 is TGCGCCAGCAGCCCCAGGGGGCGGGATGAAAAACTGTTTTTT. Together with reference TRBV5-1 and TRBJ1-4, the CDR3 gives the full variable domain: KAGVTQTPRYLIKTRGQQVTLSCSPISGHRSVSWYQQTPGQGLQFLFEYFSETQRNKGNFPGRFSGRQFSNSRSEMNVSTLELGDSALYLCASSPRGRDEKLFFGSGTQLSVL.

The genes are TRBV16 and TRBJ1-4, with D possibly TRBD1 on 5 matching bases. The CDR3 has 14 residues. Germline values: CDR1 KGHSY, CDR2 FQNENV. Trimming removed 4 bases at V and 8 bases at J, with 14 bases between. This CDR3 is CASSPDKGREKLFF. The CDR3 DNA reads as TGTGCCAGCAGCCCTGACAAGGGGCGAGAAAAACTGTTTTTT.

The chain combines TRBV6-5 with TRBJ2-7; D might be TRBD1 (7 bases). CDR1 is MNHEY and CDR2 is SVGAGI in the germline V gene. The CDR3 sequence is 13 residues long. The V end was cut by 6 bases, the J end by 8 bases, with 17 bases between. In DNA form, the CDR3 reads TGTGCCAGCAGACCGCTGGAGGGGGCTCAGCAGTACTTC. It is translated as CASRPLEGAQQYF.